This TCR beta chain was sequenced for a study of shared clonotypes between healthy human individuals. Replicate PCRs from sorted subsets contained roughly 200 ng DNA, which is roughly 30,000 T cell genomes. Assay: immunoSEQ multiplex PCR; the TCRdb copy retains only in-frame clones and omits some. The sample lists roughly 320,000 clones, around 86% occurring once. The length of the CDR3 is 14 residues. In germline, CDR1 is SGHRS, CDR2 YFSETQ. The V gene lost 3 bases and the J gene lost 5 bases, with 11 bases spanning the gap. This chain joins TRBV5-1 and TRBJ1-4; D might be TRBD1 (6 bases). The sample taken for sequencing was memory CD8+ T cells sorted from blood. Subset: CD45RO+ cells pooled with CCR7-negative TemRA cells. This sequence was found in a man younger than 35 in good health. The CDR3 DNA follows: TGCGCCAGCAGCTGGACAGCTGGGAATGAAAAACTGTTTTTT. As protein: CASSWTAGNEKLFF.